The 11 T cell receptor beta chains reported below all come from one sample, sequenced in a study of cytomegalovirus exposure and HLA in healthy donors (dated by TCRdb to about 2017). The library was made by the immunoSEQ multiplex PCR assay. For the multiplex PCR, a mixture combining 60 forward primers for TCR Vbeta segments and 13 reverse primers for TCR Jbeta segments was used. TCRdb took over this immuneACCESS table, retaining in-frame rearrangements with V and J assigned. Such tables are incomplete; in checked studies, under half of the missing clones stem from an unresolved V gene, and the remainder is unexplained. For this sample the table gives 150,000 to 200,000 clones, of which 80% to 85% were detected only once. The top ten hold 6.5% of the sample. Source material: PBMCs. These receptors were collected from a woman in her fifties or sixties in good health and CMV-seropositive.

This clone was detected only once. V gene TRBV2 combines with J gene TRBJ2-5; a possible D gene is TRBD2 (6 bases). V was clipped by 6 bases and J by 3 bases, with 11 bases between them. Per germline, CDR1 SNHLY and CDR2 FYNNEI. The CDR3 is made up of 13 amino acids. The CDR3 protein is CASRAGLEETQYF. The CDR3 DNA follows: TGTGCCAGCAGGGCGGGACTCGAAGAGACCCAGTACTTC.

This chain joins TRBV25-1 and TRBJ2-1; maybe TRBD1 (7 bases). This CDR3 comprises 18 residues. CDR1 is MGHDK and CDR2 is SYGVNS in the germline V gene. The V end was cut by 6 bases, the J end by 9 bases, with 30 bases between. CDR3 sequence: CASSYRGPETRGLSEQFF. The CDR3 DNA reads as TGTGCCAGCAGCTACAGGGGCCCCGAGACTAGGGGGTTGAGTGAGCAGTTCTTC.

V is TRBV4-1 and J is TRBJ2-3; TRBD2 might be the D (5 bases). Looked up from germline, CDR1 is MGHRA and CDR2 is YSYEKL. The V end was cut by 1 base, the J end by 1 base, with 6 bases between. The CDR3 spans 14 residues. As DNA, the CDR3 is TGCGCCAGCAGCCAAGGTAGCGGCACAGATACGCAGTATTTT. Its translation: CASSQGSGTDTQYF.

The CDR3 loop is CASSRYSDRRGMDEKLFF. The CDR3 coding sequence is TGTGCCAGCTCACGATACAGCGACAGGCGGGGGATGGACGAAAAACTGTTTTTT. The gene calls are TRBV18 and TRBJ1-4, with D maybe TRBD1 (6 bases). Deletions cut 4 bases from V and 8 bases from J, with 26 bases between. The CDR3 length is 18 residues. Germline V gives CDR1 KGHSH, CDR2 LQKENI.

V usage is TRBV4-1 and J usage is TRBJ1-4; unclear D gene. Germline loops: CDR1 MGHRA, CDR2 YSYEKL. This CDR3 region has 16 residues. Trimming stripped 1 base from V and 8 bases from J, with 17 bases between. In DNA form, the CDR3 reads TGCGCCAGCAGCCAAGGGATGGGCCGGACGGGAGAAAAACTGTTTTTT. Translating it yields CASSQGMGRTGEKLFF.

V and J are TRBV18 and TRBJ2-2, with 10 bases identical to TRBD1. CDR3 length equals 16 residues. V was clipped by 0 bases and J by 3 bases; unmatched bases: 1. Germline V gives CDR1 KGHSH, CDR2 LQKENI. CDR3 loop: CASSPPGQGDTGELFF. CDR3 DNA sequence: TGTGCCAGCTCACCACCCGGACAGGGGGACACCGGGGAGCTGTTTTTT.

This clone was counted once. The rearrangement joins TRBV11-1 to TRBJ2-7, with a tentative D call TRBD1 (6 bases). V shed 4 bases and J shed 2 bases, with 15 bases lying between them. The CDR3 is 15 residues long. Germline loops: CDR1 SGHAT, CDR2 FQDESV (reference sequence). DNA for the CDR3: TGTGCCAGCAGCTCCGGACAGCTCCTCACCTACGAGCAGTACTTC. The encoded protein is CASSSGQLLTYEQYF.

The chain uses TRBV10-3 and TRBJ1-1; perhaps TRBD1 as D (6 bases). The length of the CDR3 is 15 residues. The germline V gene has CDR1 ENHRY and CDR2 SYGVKD. Trimming stripped 6 bases from V and 0 bases from J, with 14 bases between. The CDR3 DNA sequence: TGTGCCATCAGGGACAGCCTGAACTTGAACACTGAAGCTTTCTTT. Encoded protein: CAIRDSLNLNTEAFF.

The chain joins TRBV5-4 to TRBJ2-5; 9 bases are a match to TRBD2. Germline V gene lookup returns CDR1 SGHNT and CDR2 YYREEE (reference sequence). The CDR3 sequence is 17 residues long. V shed 4 bases, J shed 2 bases, and the junction held 12 bases outside the gene matches. CDR3 loop: CASSPGGVAGGQETQYF. The CDR3 region has the DNA TGTGCCAGCAGCCCCGGGGGGGTGGCGGGAGGGCAAGAGACCCAGTACTTC.

The chain combines TRBV6-4 with TRBJ2-1, with D possibly TRBD2 on 5 matching bases. Per the germline V gene, CDR1 is MRHNA and CDR2 is SNTAGT. CDR3 size: 13 residues. V dropped 0 bases and J dropped 9 bases, with 9 bases sitting between them. CDR3 nucleotide sequence: TGTGCCAGCAGTGACTCGGAGGCTAGTGAGCAGTTCTTC. Translating gives CASSDSEASEQFF.

This clone was observed a handful of times. This chain links TRBV27 with TRBJ1-6; the D is unclear. The germline V gene has CDR1 MNHEY and CDR2 SMNVEV (reference sequence). This CDR3 has 17 residues. The V and J ends lost 5 bases and 4 bases respectively, with 18 bases between them. In nucleotides, the CDR3 is TGTGCCAGCAGTGTGCAGTTTCCAGGCTTTTATAATTCACCCCTCCACTTT. It yields the protein CASSVQFPGFYNSPLHF.